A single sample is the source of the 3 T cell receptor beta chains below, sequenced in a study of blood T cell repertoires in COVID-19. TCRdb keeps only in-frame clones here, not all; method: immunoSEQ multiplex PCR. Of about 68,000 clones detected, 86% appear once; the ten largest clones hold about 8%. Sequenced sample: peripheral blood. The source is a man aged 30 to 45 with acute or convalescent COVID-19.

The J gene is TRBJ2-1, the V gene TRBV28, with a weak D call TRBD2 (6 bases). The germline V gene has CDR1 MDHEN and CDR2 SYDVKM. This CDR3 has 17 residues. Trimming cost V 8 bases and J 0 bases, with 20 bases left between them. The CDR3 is CASPGEATKHSYNEQFF. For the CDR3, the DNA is TGTGCCAGCCCGGGGGAGGCCACAAAACACTCCTACAATGAGCAGTTCTTC.

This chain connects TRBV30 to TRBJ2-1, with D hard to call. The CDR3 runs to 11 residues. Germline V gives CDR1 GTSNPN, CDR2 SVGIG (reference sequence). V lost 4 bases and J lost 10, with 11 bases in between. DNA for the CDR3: TGTGCCTGGAATCCCAGTCCCGAGCAGTTCTTC. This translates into CAWNPSPEQFF. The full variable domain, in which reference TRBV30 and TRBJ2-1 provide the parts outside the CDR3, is SQTIHQWPATLVQPVGSPLSLECTVEGTSNPNLYWYRQAAGRGLQLLFYSVGIGQISSEVPQNLSASRPQDRQFILSSKKLLLSDSGFYLCAWNPSPEQFFGPGTRLTVL.

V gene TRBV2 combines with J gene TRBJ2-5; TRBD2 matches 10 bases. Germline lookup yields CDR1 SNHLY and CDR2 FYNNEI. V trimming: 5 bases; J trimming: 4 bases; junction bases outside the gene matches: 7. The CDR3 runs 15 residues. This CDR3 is CASSRASGSRETQYF. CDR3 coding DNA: TGTGCCAGCAGTCGGGCTAGCGGGAGCCGAGAGACCCAGTACTTC.